The rows below give T cell receptor beta chains drawn from one sample of a study of healthy donors' naive CD4 and CD8 T cells. Each CDR3 protein is one row after TCRdb ran MiXCR on the reads. Counted here are roughly 200,000 distinct CDR3 sequences, about 76% occurring once; the ten biggest clones make up roughly 2.3%. The sample taken for sequencing was naive CD4+ and CD8+ T cells sorted from blood, pooled from several donors. All receptors come from a pool of human donors in good health; the sample pools cells from several healthy donors. The CDR3 runs from the conserved cysteine through the conserved F or W. The D gene is left open where the match is weak. Only some rows state a clone size, as once, few, many or a class for expanded clones.

j_call	v_call	d_call	clone_size	cdr3_nt	cdr3_aa
TRBJ2-1	TRBV13	TRBD2	-	TGTGCCAGCAGCTTCGAGGCGGGAGAGCTATATATGAACAATGAGCAGTTCTTC	CASSFEAGELYMNNEQFF
TRBJ2-3	TRBV5-1	-	-	TGCGCCAGCAGCTATGCAAGGACTGCGGCAGATACGCAGTATTTT	CASSYARTAADTQYF
TRBJ2-1	TRBV25-1	-	-	TGTGCCAGCAGTGTGACCAGGAATGAGCAGTTCTTC	CASSVTRNEQFF
TRBJ1-1	TRBV29-1	TRBD1	-	TGCAGCGCCCCGGACAGGGGCTACCCGACTGAAGCTTTCTTT	CSAPDRGYPTEAFF
TRBJ1-2	TRBV29-1	-	-	TGCAGCGTTGAAGAGTTAGCGGCGGCGGGGGCGGATGGCTACACCTTC	CSVEELAAAGADGYTF
TRBJ2-5	TRBV29-1	TRBD1	-	TGCAGCGTTGGGACAGGACCCAGCGCCGAGACCCAGTACTTC	CSVGTGPSAETQYF
TRBJ2-7	TRBV13	-	-	TGTGCCAGCAGCTTAGGAGGTCGGGCCCCTGAGTACTTC	CASSLGGRAPEYF
TRBJ2-7	TRBV27	-	few	TGTGCCAGCAGTTTCGGGGAGTCCTACGAGCAGTACTTC	CASSFGESYEQYF
TRBJ2-2	TRBV4-3	-	-	TGCGCCAGCAGCCAAGGGTATCACACCGGGGAGCTGTTTTTT	CASSQGYHTGELFF
TRBJ2-2	TRBV27	-	-	TGTGCCAGCAGTCCCCTTCGAGCGGTGTCCGGGGAGCTGTTTTTT	CASSPLRAVSGELFF
TRBJ2-3	TRBV5-4	TRBD1	once	TGTGCCAGCAGCTTCCAACTATTGACAGGGGACGGCACAGATACGCAGTATTTT	CASSFQLLTGDGTDTQYF
TRBJ2-7	TRBV5-1	-	-	TGCGCCAGCAGCTTGATGGGGGATTGGTACGAGCAGTACTTC	CASSLMGDWYEQYF
TRBJ1-1	TRBV29-1	-	few	TGCAGCGTTTACAGGGAAGAGACTGAAGCTTTCTTT	CSVYREETEAFF
TRBJ2-1	TRBV29-1	-	-	TGCAGCGTCGAGAGAAGTCTCGGAGATGAGCAGTTCTTC	CSVERSLGDEQFF
TRBJ2-7	TRBV29-1	TRBD2	-	TGCAGCGTTGCGGGAGCGGGAGGTTCCTACGAGCAGTACTTC	CSVAGAGGSYEQYF
TRBJ1-5	TRBV29-1	-	-	TGCAGCGTCTTAGACAGTAGCAATCAGCCCCAGCATTTT	CSVLDSSNQPQHF
TRBJ2-5	TRBV6-5	-	-	TGTGCCAGCTGGGTTCCCGGGGAGACCCAGTACTTC	CASWVPGETQYF
TRBJ2-1	TRBV28	TRBD2	-	TGTGCCAGCATCCCAAGGTGGCGGACTAGCGGGAGAGTGTCGGACAATGAGCAGTTCTTC	CASIPRWRTSGRVSDNEQFF
TRBJ2-3	TRBV29-1	-	-	TGCAGCGTTGTAACTAGCACAGATACGCAGTATTTT	CSVVTSTDTQYF
TRBJ1-1	TRBV6-1	-	-	TGTGCCAGCAGTCCTGCTACCCGTCCCCCTGAAGCTTTCTTT	CASSPATRPPEAFF
TRBJ2-7	TRBV30	TRBD1	-	TGTGCCTGGAGTTCCGGGACAGGGGGCTACGAGCAGTACTTC	CAWSSGTGGYEQYF
TRBJ2-7	TRBV29-1	TRBD2	-	TGCAGCTTCTGGCGGGGGGCCGAGCAGTACTTC	CSFWRGAEQYF
TRBJ2-3	TRBV18	TRBD1	few	TGTGCCAGCTCACCTACAGGGGCCAGCACAGATACGCAGTATTTT	CASSPTGASTDTQYF
TRBJ1-3	TRBV6-6	TRBD1	-	TGTGCCAGCAGTCCTCAATTTGGACAGGGGGTGGCTGGAAACACCATATATTTT	CASSPQFGQGVAGNTIYF
TRBJ2-7	TRBV20-1	TRBD2	-	TGCAGTGCTAGAGGGTCGGGGGGACCTACTAAGTCGTACTTC	CSARGSGGPTKSYF